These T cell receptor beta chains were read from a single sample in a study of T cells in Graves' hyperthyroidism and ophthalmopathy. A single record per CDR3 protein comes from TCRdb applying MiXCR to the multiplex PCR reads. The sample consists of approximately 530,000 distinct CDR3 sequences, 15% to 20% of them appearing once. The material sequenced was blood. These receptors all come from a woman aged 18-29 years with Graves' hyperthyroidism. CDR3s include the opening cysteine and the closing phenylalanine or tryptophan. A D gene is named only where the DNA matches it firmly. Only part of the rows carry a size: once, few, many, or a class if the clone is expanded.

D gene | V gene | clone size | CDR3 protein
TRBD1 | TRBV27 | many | CASSGTVMPYEQYF
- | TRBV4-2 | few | CASSESALGGRNEKLFF
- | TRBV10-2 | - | CASSVSQETQYF
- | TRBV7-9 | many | CASSLADGEAFF
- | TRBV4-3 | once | CASSQGGMSQEQYF
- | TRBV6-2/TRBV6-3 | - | CASSRSFYEQYF
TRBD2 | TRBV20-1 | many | CSARTSEDYNEQFF
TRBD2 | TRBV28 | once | CASSPPLQGPGGRDEQFF
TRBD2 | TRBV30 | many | CAWSVLGTSGEQYF
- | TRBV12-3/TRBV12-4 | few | CASSWDRETEAFF
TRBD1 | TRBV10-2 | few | CASSEGRQGLPQHF
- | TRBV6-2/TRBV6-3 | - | CASSYSIGGSNQPQHF
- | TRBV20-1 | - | CSASRGRTQGQPQHF
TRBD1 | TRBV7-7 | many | CASSLGTGGQETQYF
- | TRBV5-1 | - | CASSGINVGTGELFF
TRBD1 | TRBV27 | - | CASSLSGQRDGYTF
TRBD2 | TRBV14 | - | CASSPPGRAYNEQFF
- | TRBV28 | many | CASSQSPILSGYIQYF
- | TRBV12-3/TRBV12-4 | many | CASSFTGQEEKLFF
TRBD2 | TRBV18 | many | CASSPQGLPPYEQYF
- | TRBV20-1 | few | CSARVGWGQTGELFF
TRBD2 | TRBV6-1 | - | CASRGIGRTSGGSTDTQYF
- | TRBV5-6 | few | CASSPPSSWNEQFF
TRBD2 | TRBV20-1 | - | CSARGGLAGGNEQFF
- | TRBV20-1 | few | CSARRLGNTIYF
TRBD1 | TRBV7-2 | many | CASSPDRGAQPQHF
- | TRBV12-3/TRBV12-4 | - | CTSSFVGAWETQYF
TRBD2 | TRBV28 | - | CASSFPVAGSYEQYF
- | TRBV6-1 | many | CASSEAELNYEQYF
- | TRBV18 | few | CASSPIENEKLFF
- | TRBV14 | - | CASSQGPGPPQETQYF
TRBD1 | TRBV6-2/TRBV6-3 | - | CASGSRGQRAETQYF
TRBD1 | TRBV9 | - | CASSVAPTGVTPLHF
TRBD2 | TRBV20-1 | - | CSASGGAETQYF
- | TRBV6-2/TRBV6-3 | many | CASSYSNMPPNEQYF
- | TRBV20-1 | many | CSARGGSLYEQYF
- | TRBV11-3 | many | CASSLNVRETQYF
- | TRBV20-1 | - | CSAEAPVSGASAFF
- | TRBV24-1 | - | CATSDNRQNTEAFF
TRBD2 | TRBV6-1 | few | CASSHRLADTQYF
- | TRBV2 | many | CASRGDSSDANYGYTF
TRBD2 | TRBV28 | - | CASSPGWAGVDNEQFF
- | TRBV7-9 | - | CASRAPSGSAYEQYF
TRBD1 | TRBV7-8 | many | CASSLVTGVGSYNEQFF
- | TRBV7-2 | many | CASSLGTKVEKLFF
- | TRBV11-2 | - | CASIKRSGQLNTGELFF
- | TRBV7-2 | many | CASSLAEQQFF
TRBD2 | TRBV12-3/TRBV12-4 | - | CACSLAGGHTGELFF
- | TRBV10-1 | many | CASSAGNSPLHF
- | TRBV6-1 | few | CASSEALRRGVRNEQFF
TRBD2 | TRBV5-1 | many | CASSLEQLAGVVTGELFF